One sample yielded the 32 T cell receptor beta chains listed below, sequenced in a study of identical twins. TCRdb passed the 5' RACE reads through MiXCR, listing each CDR3 protein once. The profile shows 520,000 or so distinct CDR3 sequences, roughly a fifth of them singletons. The same data also contributed to another study, on T cells expressing NK-cell markers.

Sequences were obtained from CD4+ T cells sorted from blood. Receptors were obtained from a woman under 30 in good health.

This chain links TRBV6-5 with TRBJ2-5; D gene uncertain. Germline CDR1 and CDR2: MNHEY and SVGAGI. There are 15 residues in the CDR3. V shed 2 bases and J shed 0 bases, with 10 bases lying between them. The DNA of the CDR3 is TGTGCCAGCAGTTACGGTTTAGCCAACCAAGAGACCCAGTACTTC. Encoded protein: CASSYGLANQETQYF.

This clonotype was observed many times. The genes are TRBV12-3 or TRBV12-4 and TRBJ1-5; the D gene is possibly TRBD1 (6 bases). Trimming took off 5 bases at V and 6 bases at J, with 11 bases between the two ends. This CDR3 has 13 amino acids. In DNA, the CDR3 is TGTGCCAGCAGTCGGGCAGGGGCTCAGCCCCAGCATTTT. Its translation: CASSRAGAQPQHF.

CDR3 residues: CASRGLAGGRVSGANVLTF. In DNA form, the CDR3 reads TGTGCCAGCAGGGGCCTAGCGGGAGGAAGGGTCTCTGGGGCCAACGTCCTGACTTTC. The chain recombines TRBV12-3 or TRBV12-4 with TRBJ2-6, with 11 positions matching TRBD2. CDR3 length equals 19 residues. J was trimmed by 0 bases and V by 6 bases; bases with no gene match: 10.

This clonotype was counted only a few times. V is TRBV12-3 or TRBV12-4 and J is TRBJ2-1; TRBD2 is a possible D gene (6 bases). CDR3 length: 14 residues. V was clipped by 7 bases and J by 2 bases, with 12 bases between them. In DNA form, the CDR3 reads TGTGCCAGCACCCGGGGGAGCACCTACAATGAGCAGTTCTTC. Translated, it gives CASTRGSTYNEQFF.

The chain has TRBV20-1 and TRBJ2-2; D uncertain. The CDR3 spans 14 residues. Germline V gene data show CDR1 as DFQATT and CDR2 as SNEGSKA (reference sequence). V lost 3 bases, J lost 1 base, and 9 bases lay in between. DNA of the CDR3: TGCAGTGCTAGTCAACCGAAGAACACCGGGGAGCTGTTTTTT. Translating it yields CSASQPKNTGELFF.

The V gene is TRBV5-1, the J gene TRBJ2-1; no firm D call. Germline V gives CDR1 SGHRS, CDR2 YFSETQ. Trimming took off 4 bases at V and 3 bases at J, with 14 bases between the two ends. This CDR3 is built from 15 residues. CDR3 DNA: TGCGCCAGCAGCCTCCTCGGACCTAGCTACAATGAGCAGTTCTTC. This codes for CASSLLGPSYNEQFF.

In this sample, this clonotype turned up a few times. The rearrangement uses TRBV10-3 and TRBJ1-4, with D maybe TRBD1 (5 bases). The CDR3 spans 14 residues. Germline V gene lookup returns CDR1 ENHRY and CDR2 SYGVKD. Trimming left V 3 bases short and J 8 bases short, with 13 bases between. The CDR3 sequence: CAISDPGPNEKLFF. The CDR3, as DNA: TGTGCCATCAGTGACCCAGGGCCGAACGAAAAACTGTTTTTT.

This chain links TRBV7-7 with TRBJ2-1; possibly TRBD2 for D (5 bases). The CDR3 has 13 amino acids. V dropped 5 bases and J dropped 5 bases, with 10 bases sitting between them. The germline gives CDR1 SSHAT, CDR2 FNYEAQ (reference sequence). The CDR3 loop reads CASSQDYNNEQFF. The CDR3, as DNA: TGTGCCAGCAGCCAAGACTACAACAATGAGCAGTTCTTC.

This clonotype came up a few times. The V and J genes are TRBV20-1 and TRBJ2-3; 11 positions match TRBD2. Germline-derived CDR1 and CDR2 are DFQATT and SNEGSKA (reference sequence). V was clipped by 5 bases and J by 3 bases; unmatched bases: 4. The CDR3 has 14 amino acids. The CDR3 loop is CSAYLAGGTDTQYF. The CDR3 DNA sequence: TGCAGTGCTTACCTAGCGGGGGGAACAGATACGCAGTATTTT.

This clonotype has just a few counts. The genes are TRBV4-2 and TRBJ1-2; D unresolved. The germline gives CDR1 LGHNA, CDR2 YNFKEQ. V was pared by 0 bases and J by 5 bases, with 10 bases between. The CDR3 consists of 14 residues. Here the CDR3 reads CASSQDFETYGYTF. The CDR3 nucleotides are TGTGCCAGCAGCCAAGATTTCGAAACTTATGGCTACACCTTC.

V gene TRBV11-2 combines with J gene TRBJ1-1; maybe TRBD1 (5 bases). CDR1 is SGHAT, CDR2 FQNNGV, per germline. V was shortened by 4 bases and J by 5 bases, with 14 bases between the two germline ends. The CDR3 has 14 residues. DNA for the CDR3: TGTGCCAGCAGCTGGAAGAGGAGGGGAACTGAAGCTTTCTTT. Translating gives CASSWKRRGTEAFF. Drawing the rest from reference TRBV11-2 and TRBJ1-1, the complete variable domain is EAGVAQSPRYKIIEKRQSVAFWCNPISGHATLYWYQQILGQGPKLLIQFQNNGVVDDSQLPKDRFSAERLKGVDSTLKIQPAKLEDSAVYLCASSWKRRGTEAFFGQGTRLTVV.

The chain has TRBV9 and TRBJ2-1, with no clear D. The CDR3 covers 13 residues. V gave up 1 base and J gave up 9 bases, with 11 bases separating them. Germline CDR1 reads SGDLS; CDR2 reads YYNGEE. The CDR3 DNA follows: TGTGCCAGCAGCGTACTGGGGTATTCTGAGCAGTTCTTC. This translates into CASSVLGYSEQFF.

This rearrangement joins TRBV27 to TRBJ2-5; TRBD2 matches at 8 bases. This CDR3 is built from 17 residues. The J segment lost 2 bases and the V segment lost 5 bases, leaving 13 bases of the junction unmatched. From germline, CDR1 is MNHEY and CDR2 SMNVEV (reference sequence). The CDR3, as DNA: TGTGCCAGCAGTCCCCTCCTGGGAGCGGGGGAACAAGAGACCCAGTACTTC. It yields the protein CASSPLLGAGEQETQYF.

This clonotype was recorded only once. The CDR3 reads CASSQRGGSNQPQHF. CDR3 nucleotide sequence: TGTGCCAGCAGCCAAAGGGGGGGAAGCAATCAGCCCCAGCATTTT. The chain employs TRBV4-2 and TRBJ1-5; possibly TRBD1 for D (6 bases). Per the germline V gene, CDR1 is LGHNA and CDR2 is YNFKEQ. Trimming took off 2 bases at V and 1 base at J, with 9 bases between the two ends. This CDR3 spans 15 amino acids.

The chain employs TRBV3-1 and TRBJ2-7; TRBD1 aligns across 8 bases. Germline CDR1 and CDR2: LGHDT and YNNKEL (reference sequence). This CDR3 contains 15 residues. V shed 2 bases, J shed 5 bases, and the junction held 8 bases outside the gene matches. The CDR3 region has the DNA TGTGCCAGCAGCCAACAGGGGGCGGGAACGAACGAGCAGTACTTC. Translating it yields CASSQQGAGTNEQYF.

The chain links TRBV9 to TRBJ1-5; no clear D gene. The V gene's germline CDR1 is SGDLS and CDR2 YYNGEE. The CDR3 spans 15 residues. V lost 2 bases to trimming and J lost 0 bases, with 9 bases between them. For the CDR3, the DNA is TGTGCCAGCAGCGTTTCTGGTCATAGCAATCAGCCCCAGCATTTT. Translating gives CASSVSGHSNQPQHF.

The table lists this clonotype with a few counts. The chain links TRBV20-1 to TRBJ1-4, with a tentative D call TRBD1 (5 bases). V lost 6 bases to trimming and J lost 7 bases, with 9 bases between them. CDR3 size: 11 residues. Germline CDR1 and CDR2: DFQATT and SNEGSKA (reference sequence). CDR3 nucleotides: TGCAGTGCCGAAAGGGGTGAAAAACTGTTTTTT. Translated, it gives CSAERGEKLFF.

In this sample, this clonotype turned up a few times. CDR3 sequence: CASSPPQGATEAFF. CDR3 DNA sequence: TGTGCCAGCAGTCCTCCTCAGGGTGCCACTGAAGCTTTCTTT. This chain uses TRBV6-1 with TRBJ1-1, with a tentative D call TRBD1 (5 bases). Trimming pared 5 bases from V and 4 bases from J, leaving 14 bases between. CDR1 is MNHNS, CDR2 SASEGT, per germline. CDR3 length: 14 residues.

This clonotype was observed a handful of times. The V and J genes are TRBV6-5 and TRBJ2-1, with 8 positions matching TRBD2. Germline V lookup: CDR1 MNHEY, CDR2 SVGAGI. J gave up 3 bases and V 2 bases, and 6 bases lay outside the gene matches. The CDR3 consists of 16 residues. CDR3 bases: TGTGCCAGCAGTTACGCCCCAGCGGGAGACTACAATGAGCAGTTCTTC. Translating gives CASSYAPAGDYNEQFF.

This clonotype was seen a few times. This chain links TRBV7-2 with TRBJ2-3; no clear D. This CDR3 is built from 14 residues. Germline V lookup: CDR1 SGHTA, CDR2 FQGNSA. The V end was cut by 5 bases, the J end by 4 bases, with 13 bases between. This CDR3 is CASSPLSEPDTQYF. CDR3 DNA: TGTGCCAGCAGCCCCCTTTCGGAACCAGATACGCAGTATTTT.

This chain joins TRBV12-3 or TRBV12-4 and TRBJ1-3; no reliable D call. Between the trimmed V and J ends, which lost 6 bases and 6 bases, there was a span of 9 bases. The CDR3 loop spans 12 amino acids. The CDR3 sequence: CASSPRVNTIYF. The CDR3 nucleotides read TGTGCCAGCAGCCCCAGAGTAAACACCATATATTTT.

The chain recombines TRBV12-3 or TRBV12-4 with TRBJ1-1, with D possibly being TRBD1 (5 bases). CDR3 length equals 12 residues. The V gene lost 5 bases and the J gene lost 6 bases, with 10 bases spanning the gap. Here the CDR3 reads CASSQGTPEAFF. DNA of the CDR3: TGTGCCAGCAGTCAGGGTACACCTGAAGCTTTCTTT.

This clonotype was seen once. The chain employs TRBV20-1 and TRBJ2-4, with D possibly matching TRBD1 (5 bases). CDR1 and CDR2 from the germline V gene are DFQATT and SNEGSKA (reference sequence). Trimming left V 6 bases short and J 6 bases short, with 18 bases between. The CDR3 is 14 residues long. CDR3 residues: CSAPAFGAVNIQYF. The CDR3 DNA reads TGCAGTGCCCCGGCTTTTGGGGCGGTAAACATTCAGTACTTC.

The chain recombines TRBV25-1 with TRBJ1-5; D may be TRBD1 (5 bases). The V gene lost 4 bases and the J gene lost 4 bases, with 11 bases spanning the gap. CDR1 MGHDK and CDR2 SYGVNS come from the germline V gene. The CDR3 extends over 14 amino acids. Here the CDR3 DNA reads TGTGCCAGCAGTGGTGAGACAGAGAATCAGCCCCAGCATTTT. This sequence encodes CASSGETENQPQHF.

In DNA, the CDR3 is TGTGCCAGTAGTTGGAGCGGGGGAACCGGGGAGCTGTTTTTT. This codes for CASSWSGGTGELFF. J is TRBJ2-2 and V is TRBV19; TRBD2 matches 8 bases. V was clipped by 5 bases and J by 5 bases; unmatched bases: 4. CDR1 is LNHDA, CDR2 SQIVND, per germline (reference sequence). This CDR3 spans 14 amino acids.

This clonotype was observed a few times. The J gene is TRBJ2-3, the V gene TRBV10-3, with 9 bases lining up with TRBD2. Trimming removed 7 bases from V and 4 bases from J; junction bases left unmatched: 9. The CDR3 totals 15 residues. CDR1 is ENHRY, CDR2 SYGVKD, per germline. CDR3 amino acids: CAIMSSGGIPDTQYF. CDR3 sequence (DNA): TGTGCCATCATGTCCAGCGGGGGGATCCCAGATACGCAGTATTTT.

This clonotype was seen only a few times. The chain carries TRBV5-1 and TRBJ2-7; D may correspond to TRBD1 or TRBD2 (5 bases each). Germline V gene lookup returns CDR1 SGHRS and CDR2 YFSETQ. Trimming removed 3 bases at V and 6 bases at J, with 10 bases between. The CDR3 consists of 12 residues. CDR3 in amino acids: CASSSEGSEQYF. The CDR3, as DNA: TGCGCCAGCAGCTCTGAGGGGTCCGAGCAGTACTTC. The variable domain in full, with the rest retrieved from reference TRBV5-1 and TRBJ2-7, is KAGVTQTPRYLIKTRGQQVTLSCSPISGHRSVSWYQQTPGQGLQFLFEYFSETQRNKGNFPGRFSGRQFSNSRSEMNVSTLELGDSALYLCASSSEGSEQYFGPGTRLTVT.

The sample holds many counts of this clonotype. The chain has TRBV7-2 and TRBJ1-5, with a weak D call TRBD1 (5 bases). Trimming cost V 4 bases and J 3 bases, with 7 bases left between them. The CDR3 length is 13 residues. The germline CDR1 and CDR2 sequences are SGHTA and FQGNSA. The CDR3 DNA reads TGTGCCAGCAGCTCAGGGTACAATCAGCCCCAGCATTTT. Residues: CASSSGYNQPQHF.

This chain uses TRBV28 with TRBJ2-7, with D tentatively TRBD1 or TRBD2 (5 bases each). The CDR3 has 14 residues. Germline lookup yields CDR1 MDHEN and CDR2 SYDVKM. V was shortened by 7 bases and J by 1 base, with 14 bases between the two germline ends. The CDR3 here is CASIGTQASYEQYF. CDR3 nucleotides: TGTGCCAGCATAGGGACGCAGGCATCCTACGAGCAGTACTTC. The full variable domain, rest sourced from reference TRBV28 and TRBJ2-7, is DVKVTQSSRYLVKRTGEKVFLECVQDMDHENMFWYRQDPGLGLRLIYFSYDVKMKEKGDIPEGYSVSREKKERFSLILESASTNQTSMYLCASIGTQASYEQYFGPGTRLTVT.

This clonotype was recorded many times. The chain combines TRBV18 with TRBJ2-7; the match to TRBD2 covers 7 bases. The CDR3 contains 16 residues. Per germline, CDR1 KGHSH and CDR2 LQKENI. The V and J ends lost 5 bases and 3 bases, in that order; junction bases with no gene match: 13. CDR3 nucleotide sequence: TGTGCCAGCTCATCAAATAGACCTAGCGGCATCTACGAGCAGTACTTC. This encodes CASSSNRPSGIYEQYF. Based on the CDR3 plus reference TRBV18 and TRBJ2-7, the full variable domain is NAGVMQNPRHLVRRRGQEARLRCSPMKGHSHVYWYRQLPEEGLKFMVYLQKENIIDESGMPKERFSAEFPKEGPSILRIQQVVRGDSAAYFCASSSNRPSGIYEQYFGPGTRLTVT.

J is TRBJ2-6 and V is TRBV5-6; D is tentatively TRBD1 or TRBD2 (5 bases each). The length of the CDR3 is 17 residues. The germline V gene encodes CDR1 SGHDT and CDR2 YYEEEE. Trimming stripped 3 bases from V and 4 bases from J, with 17 bases between. The CDR3 nucleotides read TGTGCCAGCAGCTCGGGACCAAACCCGGGAGGGGCCAACGTCCTGACTTTC. This sequence encodes CASSSGPNPGGANVLTF.

The V and J genes are TRBV3-1 and TRBJ1-2; tentative D call: TRBD1 (6 bases). The CDR3 runs to 13 residues. Trimming took off 3 bases at V and 4 bases at J, with 9 bases between the two ends. Germline V gives CDR1 LGHDT, CDR2 YNNKEL (reference sequence). In DNA, the CDR3 is TGTGCCAGCAGCCATGGACAGACCTATGGCTACACCTTC. Its protein product is CASSHGQTYGYTF.